The rows below give T cell receptor beta chains drawn from one sample of a study of blood T cell repertoires in COVID-19. Some clones are missing from TCRdb's copy, which holds only in-frame ones; the method was immunoSEQ multiplex PCR. The sample holds roughly 100,000 clones, around 90% seen once. Specimen: peripheral blood. The receptors derive from a man aged 45 to 65 with active or convalescent COVID-19. CDR3s include the opening cysteine and the closing phenylalanine or tryptophan. D genes are given only for firm matches. Clone size is stated in some rows and not others, as once, few, many or a class when expanded.

cdr3_aa | cdr3_nt | v_call | d_call | j_call | clone_size
CASSVEAGGVGANVLTF | TGTGCCAGCAGCGTAGAGGCAGGGGGAGTAGGAGCCAACGTCCTGACTTTC | TRBV9 | TRBD1 | TRBJ2-6 | NA
CASRQGQGSPLHF | TGTGCCAGCAGGCAGGGACAGGGATCACCCCTCCACTTT | TRBV7-8 | TRBD1 | TRBJ1-6 | NA
CASTKGGLTGELFF | TGTGCCAGCACCAAAGGGGGTCTCACCGGGGAGCTGTTTTTT | TRBV28 | NA | TRBJ2-2 | NA
CASSLWTGRRYGYTF | TGTGCCAGCAGCTTATGGACAGGGAGGAGGTATGGCTACACCTTC | TRBV5-6 | TRBD1 | TRBJ1-2 | NA
CASREPGQGSETQYF | TGTGCCAGTAGGGAACCGGGACAGGGGTCGGAGACCCAGTACTTC | TRBV19 | TRBD1 | TRBJ2-5 | NA
CASSQEVSSYYGYTF | TGTGCCAGCAGCCAAGAGGTCAGTTCATACTATGGCTACACCTTC | TRBV3-1/TRBV3-2 | NA | TRBJ1-2 | NA
CASSDREGEGNEQFF | TGTGCCAGCAGTGATCGAGAGGGGGAGGGAAATGAGCAGTTCTTC | TRBV6-4 | NA | TRBJ2-1 | NA
CASSMSISGNTIYF | TGTGCCAGTAGTATGTCAATCTCTGGAAACACCATATATTTT | TRBV19 | NA | TRBJ1-3 | NA
CASSVPTSGGLTDTQYF | TGTGCCAGCAGCGTTCCGACTAGCGGGGGCCTCACAGATACGCAGTATTTT | TRBV9 | TRBD2 | TRBJ2-3 | once
CASSALERETQYF | TGCGCCAGCTCAGCTTTGGAGAGAGAGACCCAGTACTTC | TRBV5-1 | NA | TRBJ2-5 | NA
CASSLDLGGTTIYF | TGTGCCAGCAGCTTAGATCTGGGAGGGACCACCATATATTTT | TRBV11-2 | NA | TRBJ1-3 | NA
CASSLGVTGNTIYF | TGTGCCAGCAGCCTAGGGGTGACTGGAAACACCATATATTTT | TRBV6-5 | NA | TRBJ1-3 | NA
CASSLEAADEQFF | TGTGCCAGCAGCTTAGAGGCGGCAGACGAGCAGTTCTTC | TRBV7-9 | NA | TRBJ2-1 | NA
CASSVSAGGNQETQYF | TGTGCCAGCAGTGTTTCAGCGGGGGGGAACCAAGAGACCCAGTACTTC | TRBV2 | TRBD2 | TRBJ2-5 | NA
CASSLALGQGRRASNQPQHF | TGTGCCAGCAGCTTAGCGCTGGGGCAGGGGCGAAGGGCTAGCAATCAGCCCCAGCATTTT | TRBV7-2 | NA | TRBJ1-5 | NA
CASRTGVSTDTQYF | TGTGCCAGCAGGACCGGGGTTAGCACAGATACGCAGTATTTT | TRBV6-5 | NA | TRBJ2-3 | once
CASSPSGGERGYTF | TGTGCCAGCTCACCATCCGGCGGGGAGAGAGGCTACACCTTC | TRBV18 | NA | TRBJ1-2 | NA
CAIRKGQNTEAFF | TGTGCCATCAGAAAAGGACAGAACACTGAAGCTTTCTTT | TRBV10-3 | NA | TRBJ1-1 | NA
CASSRQDTYEQYF | TGTGCCAGCAGTAGGCAGGACACCTACGAGCAGTACTTC | TRBV5-4 | NA | TRBJ2-7 | NA
CASSRGVDFNSPLHF | TGTGCCAGCAGCCGGGGGGTGGACTTTAATTCACCCCTCCACTTT | TRBV5-4 | NA | TRBJ1-6 | NA
CATSTYGDRGQGETQYF | TGTGCCACCAGCACCTACGGGGACAGGGGGCAGGGAGAGACCCAGTACTTC | TRBV15 | TRBD1 | TRBJ2-5 | NA
CASSSHGTPELKNIQYF | TGTGCCAGCAGCAGTCACGGGACACCAGAACTAAAAAACATTCAGTACTTC | TRBV21-1 | NA | TRBJ2-4 | NA
CASSLTRTGIKNTGELFF | TGTGCCAGCAGTTTAACCCGGACAGGGATCAAGAACACCGGGGAGCTGTTTTTT | TRBV27 | TRBD1 | TRBJ2-2 | NA
CASSLDIGGTEAFF | TGTGCCAGCAGCTTGGATATAGGGGGCACTGAAGCTTTCTTT | TRBV7-2 | NA | TRBJ1-1 | NA
CASSPPIPLAMGTGELFF | TGTGCCAGCAGCCCCCCTATCCCCCTAGCGATGGGGACCGGGGAGCTGTTTTTT | TRBV6-2/TRBV6-3 | NA | TRBJ2-2 | NA
CASSEGGQYTQPQHF | TGTGCCAGCAGTGAAGGAGGGCAGTACACTCAGCCCCAGCATTTT | TRBV6-1 | NA | TRBJ1-5 | NA
CASSNRVGTGVLNEQFF | TGTGCCAGCAGCAATCGGGTAGGGACAGGGGTTCTCAATGAGCAGTTCTTC | TRBV21-1 | NA | TRBJ2-1 | NA
CASSARGYGYTF | TGTGCCAGCAGTGCCAGGGGCTATGGCTACACCTTC | TRBV2 | NA | TRBJ1-2 | NA